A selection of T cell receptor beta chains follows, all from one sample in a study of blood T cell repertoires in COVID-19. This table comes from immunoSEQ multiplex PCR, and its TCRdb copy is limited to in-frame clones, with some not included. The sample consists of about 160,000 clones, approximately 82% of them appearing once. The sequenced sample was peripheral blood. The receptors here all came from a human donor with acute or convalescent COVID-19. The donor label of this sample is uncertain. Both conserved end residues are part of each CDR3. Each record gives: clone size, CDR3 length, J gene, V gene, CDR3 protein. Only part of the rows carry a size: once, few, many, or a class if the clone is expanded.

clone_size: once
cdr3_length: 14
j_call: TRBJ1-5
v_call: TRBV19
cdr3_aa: CASSISGYGQPQHF

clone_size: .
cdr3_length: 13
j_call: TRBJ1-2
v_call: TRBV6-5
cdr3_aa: CASSYTPNYGYTF

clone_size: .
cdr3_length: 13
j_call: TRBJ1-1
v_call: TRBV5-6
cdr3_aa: CASSFPRGSEAFF

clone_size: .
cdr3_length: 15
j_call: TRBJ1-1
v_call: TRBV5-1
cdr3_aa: CASSLEEGLNTEAFF

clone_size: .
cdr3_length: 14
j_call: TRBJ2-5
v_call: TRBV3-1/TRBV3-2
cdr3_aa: CASSPRTSRETQYF

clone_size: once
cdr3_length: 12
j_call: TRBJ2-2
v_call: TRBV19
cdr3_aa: CASSIDAGELFF

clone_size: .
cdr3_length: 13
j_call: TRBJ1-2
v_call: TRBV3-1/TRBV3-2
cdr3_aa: CASSLAGGYGYTF

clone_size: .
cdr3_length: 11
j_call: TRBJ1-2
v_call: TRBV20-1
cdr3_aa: CSAREEGGYTF

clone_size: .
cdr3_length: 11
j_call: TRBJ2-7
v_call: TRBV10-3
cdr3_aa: CAISDQGEQYF

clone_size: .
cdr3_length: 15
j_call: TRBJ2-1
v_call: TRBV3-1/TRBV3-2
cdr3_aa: CASSHLTGGYNEQFF

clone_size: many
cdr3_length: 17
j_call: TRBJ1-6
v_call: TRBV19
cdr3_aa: CASSITGGLDRGSPLHF

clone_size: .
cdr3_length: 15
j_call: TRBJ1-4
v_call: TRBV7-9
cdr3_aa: CASSLEDRLNEKLFF

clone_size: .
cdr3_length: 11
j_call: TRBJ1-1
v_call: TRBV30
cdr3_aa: CAWSRDTEAFF

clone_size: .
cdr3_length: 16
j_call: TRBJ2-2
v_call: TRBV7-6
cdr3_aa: CASSLVGVKDTGELFF

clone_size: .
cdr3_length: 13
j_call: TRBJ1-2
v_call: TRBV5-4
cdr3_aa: CASSKQGFYGYTF

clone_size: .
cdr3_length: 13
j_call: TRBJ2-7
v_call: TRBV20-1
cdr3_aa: CSASKQVGHEQYF

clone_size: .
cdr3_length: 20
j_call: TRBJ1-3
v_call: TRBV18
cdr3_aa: CASSLKRTEAGGYSGNTIYF

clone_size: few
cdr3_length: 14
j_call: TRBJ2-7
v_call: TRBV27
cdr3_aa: CASSLSGGAHEQYF

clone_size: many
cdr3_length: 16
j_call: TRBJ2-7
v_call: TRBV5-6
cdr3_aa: CASSGDRGREIYEQYF

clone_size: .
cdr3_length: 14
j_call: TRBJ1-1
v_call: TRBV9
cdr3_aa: CASSVEPMNTEAFF

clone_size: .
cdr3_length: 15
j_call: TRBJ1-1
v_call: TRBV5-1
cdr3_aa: CASSLGAGSNTEAFF

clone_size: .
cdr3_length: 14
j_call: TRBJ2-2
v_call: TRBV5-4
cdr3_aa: CASSLQSGTGELFF

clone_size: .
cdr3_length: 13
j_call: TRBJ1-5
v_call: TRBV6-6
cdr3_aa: CASSLELGIAQHF

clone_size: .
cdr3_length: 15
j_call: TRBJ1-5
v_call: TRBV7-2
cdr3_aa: CASSLAVVKGQPQHF

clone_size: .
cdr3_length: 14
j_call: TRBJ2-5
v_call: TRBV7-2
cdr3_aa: CASSSSRGRETQYF

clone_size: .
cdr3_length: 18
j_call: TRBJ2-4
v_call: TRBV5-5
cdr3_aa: CASSPTGGFSLAKNIQYF

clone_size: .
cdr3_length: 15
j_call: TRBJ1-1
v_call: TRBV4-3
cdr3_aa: CASRGQGRGNTEAFF

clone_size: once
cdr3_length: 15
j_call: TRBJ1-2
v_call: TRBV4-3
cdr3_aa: CASSQDNRGRGGYTF

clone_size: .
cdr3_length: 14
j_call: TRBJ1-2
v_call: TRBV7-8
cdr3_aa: CASSLGTGISGYTF

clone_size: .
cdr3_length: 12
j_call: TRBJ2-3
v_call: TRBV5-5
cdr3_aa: CASTFPGDTQYF

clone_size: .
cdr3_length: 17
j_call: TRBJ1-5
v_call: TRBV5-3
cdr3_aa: CARSVRDSLHINQPQHF

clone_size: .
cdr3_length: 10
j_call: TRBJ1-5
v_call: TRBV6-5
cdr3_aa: CASRGGPQHF

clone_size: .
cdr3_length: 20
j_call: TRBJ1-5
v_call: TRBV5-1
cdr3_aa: CASSLTMRDRRRYSNQPQHF

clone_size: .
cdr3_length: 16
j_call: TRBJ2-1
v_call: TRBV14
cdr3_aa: CASSRIDRGIDNEQFF

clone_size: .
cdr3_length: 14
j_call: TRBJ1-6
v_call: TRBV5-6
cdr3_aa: CASSFRGAAFTLHF

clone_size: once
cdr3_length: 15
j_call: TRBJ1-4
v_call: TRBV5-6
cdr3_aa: CASSFPGQGSEKLFF

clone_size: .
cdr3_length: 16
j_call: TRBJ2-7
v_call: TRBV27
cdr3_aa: CASSSEQGPSSYEQYF

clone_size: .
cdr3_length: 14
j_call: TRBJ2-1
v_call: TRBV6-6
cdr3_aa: CASSIGTGYNEQFF

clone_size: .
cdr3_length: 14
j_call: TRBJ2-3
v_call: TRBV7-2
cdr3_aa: CASSHRSGPDTQYF

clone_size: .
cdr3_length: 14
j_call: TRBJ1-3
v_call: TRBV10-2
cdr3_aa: CASSKISSGNTIYF

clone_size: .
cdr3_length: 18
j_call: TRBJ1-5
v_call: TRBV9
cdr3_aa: CASSPGTGSILSNQPQHF

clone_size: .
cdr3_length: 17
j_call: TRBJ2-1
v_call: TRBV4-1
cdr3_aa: CASSPSLRTSPYNEQFF

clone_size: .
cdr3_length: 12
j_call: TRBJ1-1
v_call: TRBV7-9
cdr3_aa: CASSFMNTEAFF

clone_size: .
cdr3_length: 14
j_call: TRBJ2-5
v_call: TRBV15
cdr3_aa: CATSRDGRGETQYF

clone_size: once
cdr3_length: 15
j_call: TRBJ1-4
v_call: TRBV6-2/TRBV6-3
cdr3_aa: CASSYYGLENEKLFF

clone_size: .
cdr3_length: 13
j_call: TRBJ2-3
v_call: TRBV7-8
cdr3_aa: CASSLGGADTQYF

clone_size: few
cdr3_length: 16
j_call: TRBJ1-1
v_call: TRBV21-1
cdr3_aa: CASSPRQGFVNTEAFF

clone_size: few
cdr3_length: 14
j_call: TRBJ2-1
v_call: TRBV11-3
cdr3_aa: CASSLGLQDNEQFF

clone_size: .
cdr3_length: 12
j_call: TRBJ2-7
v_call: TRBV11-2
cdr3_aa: CASRGGSNEQYF

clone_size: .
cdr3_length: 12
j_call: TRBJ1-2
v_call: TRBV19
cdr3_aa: CAASWGEHGYTF

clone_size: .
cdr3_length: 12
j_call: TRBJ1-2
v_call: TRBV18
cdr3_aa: CASSASGDGYTF

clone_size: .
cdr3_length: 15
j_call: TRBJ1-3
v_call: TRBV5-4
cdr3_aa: CASSLGGPSGNTIYF

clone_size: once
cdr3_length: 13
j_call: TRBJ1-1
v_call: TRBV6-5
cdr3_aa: CASRPGTGAEAFF

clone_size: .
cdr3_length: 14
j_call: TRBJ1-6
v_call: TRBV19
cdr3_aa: CASSQGQENSPLHF

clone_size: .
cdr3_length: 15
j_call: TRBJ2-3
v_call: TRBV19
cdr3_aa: CASSISGGSPDTQYF